The present TCR beta chain was sequenced within a study of long-term antiretroviral therapy in people with HIV. Study-level information: About a decade before 2015, the earliest samples were taken when ART was typically delayed.

From germline, CDR1 is SEHNR and CDR2 FQNEAQ (reference sequence). V dropped 5 bases and J dropped 7 bases, with 17 bases sitting between them. This CDR3 has 14 residues. Note on this clone: The antigen is not known.

The study's findings and limits: Among HIV repertoires, CDR3 length ranges were narrower than those of controls. Samples were collected from 2004 to 2017 under possibly less effective ART regimens.

Sequencing used immunoSEQ v3.0 at survey level. The assay was immunoSEQ multiplex PCR, and TCRdb's table has in-frame clones only and misses some. Among 17,000 or so clones listed, roughly 90% were seen once. Source: unsorted PBMCs, taken 0.3 years after starting antiretroviral therapy. The origin of this receptor is a man aged 55 to 70 with HIV. The chain combines TRBV7-9 with TRBJ1-1; no clear D gene. In DNA form, the CDR3 reads TGTGCCAGCAGCCCATTTTCTGGGCCCCTTGAAGCTTTCTTT. It specifies CASSPFSGPLEAFF.